Reported below is one T cell receptor beta chain. Germline V gene sequence: CDR1 WSHSY, CDR2 SAAADI. J was trimmed by 0 bases and V by 8 bases; bases with no gene match: 9. CDR3 length: 15 amino acids. This entry comes from a study of cytomegalovirus exposure and HLA in healthy donors. The assay was immunoSEQ multiplex PCR, and TCRdb's table has in-frame clones only and misses some. The sample has 150,000 to 180,000 clones, roughly 90% seen once. The sample comprised PBMCs. This TCR derives from a man between 18 and 29 years old in good health and CMV-seropositive. The V gene is TRBV10-2, the J gene TRBJ1-1; 7 nucleotides align to TRBD1. The CDR3 DNA reads TGCGCCAGCCATCGAGGGGGCCGGATGAACACTGAAGCTTTCTTT. Translating gives CASHRGGRMNTEAFF.